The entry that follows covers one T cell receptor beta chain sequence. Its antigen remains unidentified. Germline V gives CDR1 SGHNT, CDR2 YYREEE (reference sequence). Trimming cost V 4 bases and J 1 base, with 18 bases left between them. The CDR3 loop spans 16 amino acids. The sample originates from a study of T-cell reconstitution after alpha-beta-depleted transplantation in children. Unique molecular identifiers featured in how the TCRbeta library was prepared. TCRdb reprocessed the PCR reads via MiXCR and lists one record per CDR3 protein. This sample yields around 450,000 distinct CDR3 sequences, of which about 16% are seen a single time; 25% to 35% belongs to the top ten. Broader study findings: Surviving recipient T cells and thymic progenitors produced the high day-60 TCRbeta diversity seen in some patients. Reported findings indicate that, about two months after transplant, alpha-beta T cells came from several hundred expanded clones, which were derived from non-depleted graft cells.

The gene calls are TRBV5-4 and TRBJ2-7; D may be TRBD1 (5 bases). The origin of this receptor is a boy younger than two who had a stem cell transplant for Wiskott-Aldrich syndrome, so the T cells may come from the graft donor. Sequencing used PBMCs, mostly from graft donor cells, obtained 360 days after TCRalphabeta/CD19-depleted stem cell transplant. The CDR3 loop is CASSPDIGVRSYEQYF. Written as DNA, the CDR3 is TGTGCCAGCAGCCCTGATATAGGGGTTAGGTCCTACGAGCAGTACTTC.